The sequence of this T cell receptor beta chain was determined in a study of control samples from healthy donors and cancer patients. Germline lookup yields CDR1 MNHNS and CDR2 SASEGT. V gave up 0 bases and J gave up 1 base, with 6 bases separating them. This CDR3 spans 15 amino acids. Clones were read by immunoSEQ multiplex PCR, and TCRdb kept only the in-frame ones, dropping some. The sample has more than 35,000 clones; around 83% are singletons. Source material: PBMCs. This TCR was sampled from a woman aged 55-69 years with lung cancer. This chain links TRBV6-1 with TRBJ1-4; the D gene is possibly TRBD1 (5 bases). DNA of the CDR3: TGTGCCAGCAGTGAAGCGGGGGTAACTAATGAAAAACTGTTTTTT. It yields the protein CASSEAGVTNEKLFF.